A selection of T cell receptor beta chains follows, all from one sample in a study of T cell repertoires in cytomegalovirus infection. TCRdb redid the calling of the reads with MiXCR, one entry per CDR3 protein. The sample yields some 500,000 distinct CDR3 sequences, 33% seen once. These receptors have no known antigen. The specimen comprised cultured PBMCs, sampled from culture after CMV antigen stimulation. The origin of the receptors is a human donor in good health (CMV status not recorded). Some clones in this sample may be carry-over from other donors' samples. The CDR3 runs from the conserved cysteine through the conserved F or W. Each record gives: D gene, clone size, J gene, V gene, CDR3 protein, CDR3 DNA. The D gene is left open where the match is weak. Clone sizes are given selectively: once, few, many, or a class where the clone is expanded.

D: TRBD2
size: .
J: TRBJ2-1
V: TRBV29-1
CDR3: CSVGGRVYNEQFF
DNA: TGCAGCGTTGGCGGGAGGGTCTACAATGAGCAGTTCTTC

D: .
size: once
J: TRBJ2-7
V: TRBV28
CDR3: CASSLGRVYEQYF
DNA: TGTGCCAGCAGCCTAGGGCGGGTCTACGAGCAGTACTTC

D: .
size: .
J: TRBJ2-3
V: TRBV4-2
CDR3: CASSRSWESTDTQYF
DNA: TGTGCCAGCAGCCGGTCTTGGGAAAGCACAGATACGCAGTATTTT

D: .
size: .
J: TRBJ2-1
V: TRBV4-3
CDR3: CASSQDLGAYNEQFF
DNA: TGCGCCAGCAGCCAAGATCTCGGAGCCTACAATGAGCAGTTCTTC

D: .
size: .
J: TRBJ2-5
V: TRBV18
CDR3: CASSPPTGGLQTQYF
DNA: TGTGCCAGCTCACCACCGACCGGTGGGCTTCAGACCCAGTACTTC

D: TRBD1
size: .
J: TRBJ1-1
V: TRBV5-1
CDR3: CASSSYSGTGVTEAFF
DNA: TGCGCCAGCAGCTCATACTCCGGGACAGGGGTTACTGAAGCTTTCTTT

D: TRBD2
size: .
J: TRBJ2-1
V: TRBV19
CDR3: CASSPRTSGRVYNEQFF
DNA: TGTGCCAGTAGTCCTCGGACTAGCGGGAGGGTCTACAATGAGCAGTTCTTC

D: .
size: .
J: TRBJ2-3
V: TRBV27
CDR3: CASSTLDHPTDTQYF
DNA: TGTGCCAGCAGTACCCTGGACCACCCCACAGATACGCAGTATTTT

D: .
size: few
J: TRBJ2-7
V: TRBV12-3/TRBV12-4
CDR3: CASSLAGTHLRQYF
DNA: TGTGCCAGCAGTTTGGCCGGGACTCATCTCAGGCAGTACTTC

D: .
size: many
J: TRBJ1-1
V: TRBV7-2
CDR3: CASSLARTGLTEAFF
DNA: TGTGCCAGCAGCTTAGCCCGTACGGGGCTGACTGAAGCTTTCTTT

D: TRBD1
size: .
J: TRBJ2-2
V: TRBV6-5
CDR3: CASSYSVSGGTGELFF
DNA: TGTGCCAGCAGTTACTCCGTATCAGGGGGAACCGGGGAGCTGTTTTTT

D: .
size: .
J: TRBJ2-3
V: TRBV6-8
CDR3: CASSYGGGNTDTQYF
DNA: TGTGCCAGCAGTTACGGCGGCGGGAACACAGATACGCAGTATTTT

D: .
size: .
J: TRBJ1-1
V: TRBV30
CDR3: CAWKNQGLRGGYTEAFF
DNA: TGTGCCTGGAAAAATCAGGGTCTTAGAGGGGGATACACTGAAGCTTTCTTT

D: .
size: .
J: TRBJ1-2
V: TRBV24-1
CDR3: CATSDPPVSYGYTF
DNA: TGTGCCACCAGTGATCCGCCGGTCAGCTATGGCTACACCTTC

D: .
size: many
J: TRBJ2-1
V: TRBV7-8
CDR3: CASSLGLTVLNEQFF
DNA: TGTGCCAGCAGCTTAGGTCTGACAGTCCTTAATGAGCAGTTCTTC